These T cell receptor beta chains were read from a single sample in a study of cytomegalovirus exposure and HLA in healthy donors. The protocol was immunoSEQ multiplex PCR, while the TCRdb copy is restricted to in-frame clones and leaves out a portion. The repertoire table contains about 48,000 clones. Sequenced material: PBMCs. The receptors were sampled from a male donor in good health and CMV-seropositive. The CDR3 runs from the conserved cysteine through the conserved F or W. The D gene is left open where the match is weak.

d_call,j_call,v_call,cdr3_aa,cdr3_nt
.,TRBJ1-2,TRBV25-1,CASSELQNYGYTF,TGTGCCAGCAGTGAATTACAGAACTATGGCTACACCTTC
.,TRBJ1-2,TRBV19,CASLADRGVDYGYTF,TGTGCCAGCTTAGCCGACCGGGGGGTGGACTATGGCTACACCTTC
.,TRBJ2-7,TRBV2,CASTSETGLEQYF,TGTGCCAGCACTTCCGAGACGGGTCTCGAGCAGTACTTC
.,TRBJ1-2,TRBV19,CASSATDNYGYTF,TGTGCCAGTAGTGCGACAGATAACTATGGCTACACCTTC
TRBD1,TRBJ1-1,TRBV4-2,CASSQAWGQENTEAFF,TGTGCCAGCAGCCAGGCGTGGGGACAGGAGAACACTGAAGCTTTCTTT
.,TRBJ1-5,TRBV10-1,CASSGGRCPSQQPQHF,TGCGCCAGCAGTGGGGGCCGGTGCCCATCCCAACAGCCCCAGCATTTT
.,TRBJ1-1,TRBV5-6,CASSFPQGLPFF,TGTGCCAGCAGTTTCCCCCAGGGGTTACCTTTCTTT
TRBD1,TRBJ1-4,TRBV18,CASSRDRGNEKLFF,TGTGCCAGCTCTCGGGACAGGGGTAATGAAAAACTGTTTTTT
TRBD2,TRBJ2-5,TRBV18,CASSPPPGLALAAQETQYF,TGTGCCAGCTCACCACCGCCGGGACTAGCCCTTGCAGCTCAAGAGACCCAGTACTTC
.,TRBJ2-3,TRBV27,CASSSQGPYTDTQYF,TGTGCCAGCAGTTCTCAGGGTCCCTACACAGATACGCAGTATTTT
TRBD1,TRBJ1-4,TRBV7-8,CASSRTGGYEKLFF,TGTGCCAGCAGCAGGACAGGGGGTTATGAAAAACTGTTTTTT
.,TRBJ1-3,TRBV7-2,CASSSSGGNTIYF,TGTGCCAGCAGCTCCTCGGGAGGAAACACCATATATTTT
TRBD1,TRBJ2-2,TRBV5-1,CASLRDREAGELFF,TGCGCCAGCCTCCGGGACAGGGAAGCCGGGGAGCTGTTTTTT